Below, one T cell receptor (beta chain) is given with its context. TCRdb's table, derived via immunoSEQ multiplex PCR, lists solely in-frame clones and lacks some. Among 950,000 to 1,100,000 clones listed, about three quarters were seen once. The record originates from a study of shared clonotypes between healthy human individuals. Germline-derived CDR1 and CDR2 are LNHDA and SQIVND (reference sequence). V was shortened by 5 bases and J by 1 base, with 14 bases between the two germline ends. The CDR3 covers 15 residues. The material sequenced was memory CD4+ T cells sorted from blood. Subset in this sample: CD45RA-negative fraction. The chain links TRBV19 to TRBJ1-1; possible D gene TRBD1, 5 bases. This clonotype originated in a man younger than 35 in good health. The CDR3 DNA follows: TGTGCCAGTAGTCCCGGCCAGGGCTGGAACACTGAAGCTTTCTTT. Translating it yields CASSPGQGWNTEAFF.